This entry describes one TCR beta chain. Its antigen remains unknown. The sample comes from a study of cytomegalovirus exposure and HLA in healthy donors. Study-level background: The same platform was used for the approximately 120 validation repertoires as for the roughly 660 first-cohort repertoires, as reported in a later analysis.

Libraries were prepared by immunoSEQ multiplex PCR; TCRdb keeps only in-frame clonotypes and omits some of them. The sample yields about 84,000 clones, approximately 91% seen once. CDR1 is MNHNS, CDR2 SASEGT, per germline. Trimming pared 4 bases from V and 8 bases from J, leaving 21 bases between. There are 16 residues in the CDR3. Study findings and constraints: In vitro testing confirmed a few CMV-associated chains as specific for CMV antigens. Cytomegalovirus-associated status was assigned to roughly 160 TCR beta chains.

This clonotype was sampled from a man under 40 in good health and CMV-seronegative. The chain combines TRBV6-1 with TRBJ2-1; the D gene is possibly TRBD2 (6 bases). Specimen: PBMCs. The CDR3: CASSGWGSAGYDEQFF. CDR3 DNA: TGTGCCAGCAGTGGTTGGGGATCGGCGGGGTACGATGAGCAGTTCTTC.